A selection of T cell receptor beta chains follows, all from one sample in a study of T-cell reconstitution after alpha-beta-depleted transplantation in children. TCRdb re-derived calls from the PCR reads in MiXCR, one entry per CDR3 protein. The sample holds hundreds of thousands of distinct CDR3 sequences; 13% are singletons and the top ten take about 0.79%. Specimen: PBMCs, collected before TCRalphabeta/CD19-depleted stem cell transplant. The receptor source for this set is a girl aged 2 to 10 with congenital amegakaryocytic thrombocytopenia, due to receive a stem cell transplant. Both conserved end residues are trimmed from each CDR3.

j_gene | v_gene | CDR3aa
TRBJ1-2 | TRBV6-5 | ASSYRDSRYGYT
TRBJ1-2 | TRBV12-3/TRBV12-4 | ASSLLDRQRGYT
TRBJ2-5 | TRBV20-1 | SARGGAGRGETQY
TRBJ2-3 | TRBV15 | ATSRAAGWSPYTDTQY
TRBJ2-2 | TRBV2 | ARMDWKNTGELF
TRBJ2-1 | TRBV20-1 | SASSALGNEQF
TRBJ1-1 | TRBV20-1 | SAPRDTEAF
TRBJ2-7 | TRBV20-1 | GAQRLGADTYEQY
TRBJ2-7 | TRBV20-1 | SARGDHSSYEQY
TRBJ1-1 | TRBV7-9 | ASSQRQGMNTEAF
TRBJ1-6 | TRBV25-1 | ASSDRTDNSPLH
TRBJ2-1 | TRBV5-1 | ASSLWGTTTHNEQF
TRBJ2-5 | TRBV12-3/TRBV12-4 | ASSSHQGKETQY
TRBJ1-3 | TRBV7-6 | ASTQLGSLLLSSGNTIY
TRBJ1-1 | TRBV29-1 | SAQSGANTEAF
TRBJ1-1 | TRBV20-1 | SARGGGTAGTSNTEAF
TRBJ2-1 | TRBV5-1 | ASSLRAFYNEQF
TRBJ2-2 | TRBV7-9 | ASSYRGKFTGELF
TRBJ2-7 | TRBV5-1 | ASSLLAGMLYEQY
TRBJ2-1 | TRBV10-2 | ASRRDAFNEQF
TRBJ2-2 | TRBV29-1 | SVTELRTGELF
TRBJ2-2 | TRBV5-4 | ASSSPGTSGASNTGELF
TRBJ1-5 | TRBV5-1 | ASSFTGVSGQPQH
TRBJ1-2 | TRBV12-3/TRBV12-4 | ASSSGIYGYT
TRBJ2-1 | TRBV5-5 | ASSWSYNEQF